The clone carrying this T cell receptor (beta chain) was observed a handful of times. Antigen specificity is unknown. PBMCs came from about 10 ml fresh peripheral blood. The record originates from a study of T cells in Graves' hyperthyroidism and ophthalmopathy. Study-wide context: Blood from the periphery was taken at initial diagnosis, before any treatment.

The TCR beta CDR3 regions underwent amplification using RNA transcripts as the source. The TCR CDR3 was amplified in a first-round RT-PCR using the HTBI primer set. A single record per CDR3 protein comes from TCRdb applying MiXCR to the multiplex PCR reads. This table holds more than 350,000 distinct CDR3 sequences, nearly 15% found once. Study-level findings and limits: Most thyroid-expanded clonotypes above 0.001 were also found in blood.

Germline assignment: CDR1 SGHDT and CDR2 YYEEEE. V was pared by 4 bases and J by 5 bases, with 15 bases between. The CDR3 contains 14 residues. This TCR was recovered from a woman aged 60-75 years with Graves' ophthalmopathy. This chain links TRBV5-6 with TRBJ2-5; a possible D gene is TRBD2 (5 bases). Specimen: blood. As DNA, the CDR3 is TGTGCCAGCAGCCAAAGAGAGGGTCTGGAGACCCAGTACTTC. Its protein is CASSQREGLETQYF.